These 9 T cell receptor beta chains came from one sample sequenced in a study of blood T cell repertoires in COVID-19. Some clones are missing from TCRdb's copy, which holds only in-frame ones; the method was immunoSEQ multiplex PCR. The table lists 90,000 to 130,000 clones, about four fifths of them singletons. Input material: peripheral blood. The receptor source for this set is a woman between 55 and 75 years old with acute or convalescent COVID-19.

V is TRBV5-1 and J is TRBJ1-6; D is possibly TRBD1 (6 bases). The CDR3 is 14 amino acids. V was shortened by 4 bases and J by 7 bases, with 12 bases between the two germline ends. Per germline, CDR1 SGHRS and CDR2 YFSETQ. CDR3 coding DNA: TGCGCCAGCAGCCTAGGACAGTCAAATTCACCCCTCCACTTT. It encodes CASSLGQSNSPLHF.

V usage is TRBV7-2 and J usage is TRBJ1-2; 8 bases map to TRBD1. V lost 5 bases and J lost 4; bases outside the gene matches: 9. The CDR3 runs 15 residues. Germline CDR1 SGHTA, CDR2 FQGNSA. The CDR3 is CASSPQGASLYGYTF. The CDR3 DNA is TGTGCCAGCAGCCCGCAGGGGGCATCCCTCTATGGCTACACCTTC.

The V gene is TRBV14, the J gene TRBJ2-5; 10 bases line up with TRBD2. The CDR3 is 14 amino acids. Unmatched junction bases numbered 5, after V lost 3 bases and J lost 7 bases. CDR1 is SGHDN, CDR2 FVKESK, per germline. The chain's CDR3 is CASSQLAGGGTQYF. CDR3 coding DNA: TGTGCCAGCAGCCAGTTAGCGGGAGGTGGGACCCAGTACTTC. The whole variable domain, remainder taken from reference TRBV14 and TRBJ2-5, is EAGVTQFPSHSVIEKGQTVTLRCDPISGHDNLYWYRRVMGKEIKFLLHFVKESKQDESGMPNNRFLAERTGGTYSTLKVQPAELEDSGVYFCASSQLAGGGTQYFGPGTRLLVL.

The CDR3 DNA is TGTGCCAGCAGCCCGCGTATGCTGAACACTGAAGCTTTCTTT. This sequence encodes CASSPRMLNTEAFF. The chain employs TRBV27 and TRBJ1-1, with no clear D. Per the germline V gene, CDR1 is MNHEY and CDR2 is SMNVEV (reference sequence). Trimming pared 6 bases from V and 0 bases from J, leaving 11 bases between. The CDR3 contains 14 residues.

The rearrangement uses TRBV25-1 and TRBJ1-1, with 7 bases identical to TRBD1. The V segment lost 8 bases and the J segment 6 bases; nucleotides outside the gene matches: 9. This CDR3 is 13 amino acids long. The V gene's germline CDR1 is MGHDK and CDR2 SYGVNS. CDR3 bases: TGTGCCAGCTGGTCGGGAGGGGGCCCTGAAGCTTTCTTT. The encoded protein is CASWSGGGPEAFF.

The V gene is TRBV20-1, the J gene TRBJ1-5; 12 bases fit TRBD1. The CDR3 extends over 15 amino acids. The trim removed 3 bases at V and 7 bases at J, leaving 7 bases unmatched. Germline V CDR1 and CDR2: DFQATT, SNEGSKA (reference sequence). The CDR3 DNA reads as TGCAGTGCTAGTCCGGGACAGGGGGCCTGGCAGCCCCAGCATTTT. It is translated as CSASPGQGAWQPQHF.

This clone was observed once. The V gene is TRBV19, the J gene TRBJ2-3; D is uncertain. Germline lookup yields CDR1 LNHDA and CDR2 SQIVND (reference sequence). CDR3 size: 14 residues. V lost 4 bases and J lost 6, with 14 bases in between. The CDR3 reads CASSSTGFGDTQYF. The CDR3 DNA is TGTGCCAGTAGTAGTACCGGGTTTGGGGATACGCAGTATTTT.

This rearrangement joins TRBV12-3 or TRBV12-4 to TRBJ1-5, with 8 bases fitting TRBD1. With 5 bases clipped from V and 5 bases from J, the junction kept 2 bases outside the gene matches. CDR3 length equals 13 residues. The CDR3 spells CASSAGGYQPQHF. CDR3 DNA sequence: TGTGCCAGCAGTGCAGGGGGCTATCAGCCCCAGCATTTT.

The chain employs TRBV19 and TRBJ2-3; 15 positions agree with TRBD2. Germline CDR1 reads LNHDA; CDR2 reads SQIVND (reference sequence). The CDR3 sequence is 15 residues long. Trimming at V came to 5 bases and at J to 4 bases, leaving 1 base not matched to a gene. The CDR3, as DNA: TGTGCCAGTAGTGGACTAGCGGGGGGGTCAGATACGCAGTATTTT. Translated: CASSGLAGGSDTQYF. Full variable domain (outside the CDR3, taken from reference TRBV19 and TRBJ2-3): DGGITQSPKYLFRKEGQNVTLSCEQNLNHDAMYWYRQDPGQGLRLIYYSQIVNDFQKGDIAEGYSVSREKKESFPLTVTSAQKNPTAFYLCASSGLAGGSDTQYFGPGTRLTVL.